This T cell receptor beta chain was recorded in a study of shared clonotypes between healthy human individuals (dated by TCRdb to 2019 to 2021). With respect to the entire study: Three men and two women, aged 18 to 49 years, made up the cohort. Per donor, three plates each were used for CD4 naive and CD4 memory, two for CD8 naive, and one for CD8 memory. Blood TCR repertoires of four to six healthy adults were deeply sequenced to estimate repertoire size and the extent of clonotype sharing between individuals. Different laboratories and diverse techniques were used to prepare libraries and sequence TCR repertoires, to increase sequencing depth and limit assay-specific biases. Leukapheresis yielded between about 0.85 and 9.5 billion PBMCs per donor. Findings and caveats that apply to the study as a whole: Higher generation probabilities were observed for clonotypes shared by all four sorted-subset donors than for non-shared clonotypes. Sampling was limited to blood, and TCR repertoires in tissue likely differ from TCR repertoires in blood. Naive subsets generally had larger estimated clonotype richness than memory subsets. Rarefaction of sorted-subset datasets indicated incomplete sequencing despite the large sequencing depth. Across a handful of donors, roughly 5% of naive CD4, 3% to 3.5% of naive CD8, approximately 2.5% of memory CD4, and under 0.45% of memory CD8 clonotypes were shared. The genetic and exposure-history diversity represented was limited by the small number of donors. Pairwise subsampling indicated that sequencing depth was expected to affect the degree of clonotype sharing among donors.

Donors were healthy HIV-negative adults with no recently reported acute infections or vaccinations. All donors were Caucasian adults living in Nashville, Tennessee, USA. CD4+ T cells were enriched by magnetic negative selection; naive cells were then positively selected on CD45RA, and the negative fraction formed the memory subset. Blood was obtained by leukapheresis, after which PBMCs were separated by Ficoll-Histopaque density gradient centrifugation and cryopreserved in liquid nitrogen vapor phase. Purity and quantity of every magnetically sorted T cell population were checked by analytical flow cytometry. Each sorted fraction had its genomic DNA isolated and then quantified by UV absorbance on a Nanodrop 2000c. CDR1 KGHSH and CDR2 LQKENI were looked up in the germline V gene. Taken from cysteine to phenylalanine, the CDR3 has 14 residues. The DNA shown is the 42-base CDR3, in frame from base 1. V and J lose 5 bases and 2 bases, and a span of 13 bases separates them.

About this clone: No antigen is known for it. No base quality values were provided; no much bigger clone lies one nucleotide off.

Using the deep immunoSEQ assay, multiplex PCR amplified TCR CDR3 regions from genomic DNA. Extracted genomic DNA from each cell subset was distributed evenly across all wells of several immunoSEQ 96-well plates, and each plate was treated as a replicate. For sorted subsets, each replicate PCR was loaded with 150 to 250 ng genomic DNA, equivalent to 25,000 to 35,000 T cell genomes. Purified libraries were measured with a Qubit 3.0 fluorometer, size-checked on a Bioanalyzer 2100, and measured again with the KAPA Library Quantification kit. A separate single-read 150-cycle Illumina NextSeq 550 flow cell was used to sequence each immunoSEQ 96-well plate. The source study handled its data this way. The immunoSEQ output contained only junctional sequences without quality scores, so filtering could not match that applied to full-length reads. To assign V/J genes and CDR3, sequences were annotated using PyIR, a Python wrapper for IgBLAST v1.9, with IMGT germline references. Reads were filtered out if the reads had weak V/J assignments (E-value above 1e-6), no CDR3, stop codons, out-of-frame junctions, or ambiguous translated residues. A V3J clonotype was defined by an identical inferred V gene, J gene, and CDR3 amino acid sequence. The percentage overlap between two repertoires was calculated by dividing the number of shared unique clonotypes by the size of the smaller repertoire. RTK rarefaction, the Chao1 estimator, and Recon v2.1 estimates of unobserved clonotypes were used to assess repertoire richness. Generation probabilities for all TCRbeta clonotypes obtained by the gDNA method from a handful of donors were computed using OLGA. TCRdb limited this immuneACCESS table to in-frame rearrangements with V and J called. A share of clones is missing; checked studies link under half to unresolved V genes, and the rest is unexplained. That table supplies the V and J calls and clone size; D and trimming were determined from the DNA. This sample comprises around 1.1 million clones, 78% of them detected only once. The top ten hold 0.55% to 0.7% of the sample.

The chain links TRBV18 with TRBJ2-7; the D gene cannot be named for sure. The receptor comes from a man between 18 and 29 years old in good health. Some clones in this sample may be carry-over from other donors' samples. The sample consisted of memory CD4+ T cells from PBMCs. This specimen's cell subset or site label, interpreted: CD45RA-negative fraction. The CDR3 here reads CASSDPFDAYEQYF. At the DNA level, the sequence is TGTGCCAGCTCAGACCCATTTGATGCCTACGAGCAGTACTTC.